The 20 T cell receptor beta chains in this list originate from one sample, sequenced in a study of sequential checkpoint blockade in melanoma. As to treatment: randomized to nivolumab then ipilimumab (arm A) or the reverse (arm B). The data were produced by immunoSEQ multiplex PCR, yet TCRdb's version contains in-frame clones alone and is incomplete. Of some 22,000 clones in the sample, approximately 80% were seen once. Sequenced material: CD8+ T cells sorted from blood (inferred from file names), taken from a patient given nivolumab and ipilimumab in sequence. All receptors derive from a human donor with melanoma.

The chain is built from TRBV4-3 and TRBJ1-3; possible D gene TRBD1, 6 bases. The V gene lost 1 base and the J gene lost 2 bases, with 15 bases spanning the gap. This CDR3 spans 17 amino acids. CDR1 LGHNA and CDR2 YSLEER come from the germline V gene. CDR3 nucleotide sequence: TGCGCCAGCAGCCAAGTTCTCGAAGGGGGTGCTGGAAACACCATATATTTT. This translates into CASSQVLEGGAGNTIYF.

The chain uses TRBV5-8 and TRBJ1-4; D is unclear. This CDR3 region has 14 residues. V lost 1 base and J 0 bases, leaving 4 bases between the germline ends. Looked up from germline, CDR1 is SGHTS and CDR2 is YDEGEE. The CDR3 DNA follows: TGTGCCAGCAGCTTGACGGCAACTAATGAAAAACTGTTTTTT. It codes for CASSLTATNEKLFF.

J is TRBJ2-5 and V is TRBV7-7; D is perhaps TRBD2 (6 bases). The CDR3 covers 14 residues. CDR1 SSHAT and CDR2 FNYEAQ come from the germline V gene (reference sequence). V was clipped by 5 bases and J by 2 bases, with 12 bases between them. CDR3 bases: TGTGCCAGCAGCCGGTTGGGGGGACAAGAGACCCAGTACTTC. Encoded protein: CASSRLGGQETQYF.

This clone appeared a single time. The gene calls are TRBV27 and TRBJ2-7, with 9 bases lining up with TRBD1. The CDR3 runs to 16 residues. Germline CDR1 is MNHEY and CDR2 is SMNVEV (reference sequence). V lost 4 bases to trimming and J lost 1 base; unmatched junction nucleotides: 8. The CDR3, as DNA: TGTGCCAGCAGTTCCGGCCCCGGGACAGGGTCCTACGAGCAGTACTTC. It is translated as CASSSGPGTGSYEQYF.

The genes are TRBV2 and TRBJ1-2, with D perhaps matching TRBD1 (6 bases). V was pared by 6 bases and J by 7 bases, with 24 bases between. CDR1 SNHLY and CDR2 FYNNEI come from the germline V gene. The CDR3 is 16 amino acids. In DNA, the CDR3 is TGTGCCAGCAGGGGAAAGAAGGGGGGGCTGCCTGGTGGCTACACCTTC. Translated, it gives CASRGKKGGLPGGYTF.

This clone came up once. This chain uses TRBV19 with TRBJ2-7; tentatively, D is TRBD1 (6 bases). CDR1 is LNHDA, CDR2 SQIVND, per germline (reference sequence). The CDR3 length is 14 residues. With 7 bases removed from V and 4 bases from J, the gap between germline ends came to 17 bases. The CDR3 here is CASKLRVRGYEQYF. In DNA, the CDR3 is TGTGCCAGTAAACTCCGGGTCAGGGGATACGAGCAGTACTTC.

The J gene is TRBJ2-2, the V gene TRBV5-1, with 7 bases that match TRBD1. The CDR3 contains 15 residues. The germline V gene has CDR1 SGHRS and CDR2 YFSETQ. V lost 4 bases, J lost 7 bases, and 10 bases stayed unmatched. DNA for the CDR3: TGCGCCAGCAGCACACACAGGGGATTAGGCGGGGAGCTGTTTTTT. Protein product: CASSTHRGLGGELFF.

J is TRBJ1-1 and V is TRBV9; 8 positions agree with TRBD1. CDR1 SGDLS and CDR2 YYNGEE come from the germline V gene. The CDR3 contains 14 residues. J lost 4 bases, V lost 4 bases, and 6 bases had no gene match. CDR3 in DNA: TGTGCCAGCAGCCCCCAGGGGGCAGGCACTGAAGCTTTCTTT. This translates into CASSPQGAGTEAFF. The full variable domain, completed using reference TRBV9 and TRBJ1-1, is DSGVTQTPKHLITATGQRVTLRCSPRSGDLSVYWYQQSLDQGLQFLIQYYNGEERAKGNILERFSAQQFPDLHSELNLSSLELGDSALYFCASSPQGAGTEAFFGQGTRLTVV.

The CDR3 spells CATSNGLAGLPDTQYF. CDR3 nucleotides: TGTGCCACCAGTAACGGACTAGCGGGGCTCCCGGATACGCAGTATTTT. The chain combines TRBV15 with TRBJ2-3, with 12 nucleotides matching TRBD2. The V gene's germline CDR1 is LNHNV and CDR2 YYDKDF (reference sequence). J gave up 6 bases and V 6 bases, and 10 bases lay outside the gene matches. CDR3 length: 16 residues.

V is TRBV28 and J is TRBJ2-2; tentative D call: TRBD1 (6 bases). The CDR3 extends over 13 amino acids. V was shortened by 4 bases and J by 5 bases, with 8 bases between the two germline ends. Germline-derived CDR1 and CDR2 are MDHEN and SYDVKM. CDR3 sequence: CASSSRGTGELFF. The CDR3 DNA is TGTGCCAGCAGTTCCAGGGGAACCGGGGAGCTGTTTTTT.

This clone was counted a single time. The chain uses TRBV5-1 and TRBJ2-6, with 8 bases that match TRBD1. Germline V gene sequence: CDR1 SGHRS, CDR2 YFSETQ. With V trimmed by 1 base and J by 3 bases, 9 bases remained unmatched. The CDR3 sequence is 18 residues long. This CDR3 is CASSLQQGVLIGANVLTF. The CDR3 DNA sequence: TGCGCCAGCAGCTTGCAACAGGGGGTCTTAATTGGGGCCAACGTCCTGACTTTC.

This chain links TRBV9 with TRBJ2-3; 8 bases line up with TRBD2. The CDR3 runs to 15 residues. V shed 0 bases and J 4 bases; nucleotides not matched to a gene: 4. Per the germline V gene, CDR1 is SGDLS and CDR2 is YYNGEE. DNA for the CDR3: TGTGCCAGCAGCGTAGAAGCGGGAGAACCAGATACGCAGTATTTT. This gives the protein CASSVEAGEPDTQYF.

The chain is built from TRBV5-1 and TRBJ1-1; possible D gene TRBD1, 5 bases. Germline V gene lookup returns CDR1 SGHRS and CDR2 YFSETQ. This CDR3 region has 13 residues. Trimming shortened V by 4 bases and J by 5 bases, and 12 bases separated the two germline ends. CDR3 nucleotides: TGCGCCAGCAGCCTGTGGGGGGGGACTGAAGCTTTCTTT. Protein sequence: CASSLWGGTEAFF.

The chain joins TRBV7-9 to TRBJ2-5, with 9 positions matching TRBD1. Germline V gene lookup returns CDR1 SEHNR and CDR2 FQNEAQ (reference sequence). The CDR3 length is 15 residues. V shed 7 bases, J shed 5 bases, and the junction held 11 bases outside the gene matches. CDR3 sequence: CASKHRGLPPETQYF. The CDR3 DNA reads TGTGCCAGCAAACACAGGGGGCTACCCCCGGAGACCCAGTACTTC.

The V call is TRBV7-9, the J call TRBJ1-2, with a possible D match to TRBD1 (6 bases). V was cut by 0 bases and J by 0 bases, with 8 bases left in between. CDR1 and CDR2 from the germline V gene are SEHNR and FQNEAQ (reference sequence). This CDR3 contains 15 residues. CDR3 in amino acids: CASSLARTANYGYTF. CDR3 nucleotides: TGTGCCAGCAGCTTAGCCAGGACAGCTAACTATGGCTACACCTTC.

The rearrangement links TRBV15 to TRBJ2-7, with unresolved D. The CDR3 length is 13 residues. Trimming took off 0 bases at V and 9 bases at J, with 12 bases between the two ends. From germline, CDR1 is LNHNV and CDR2 YYDKDF (reference sequence). The CDR3 sequence is CATSRDDLGPQYF. The CDR3 DNA is TGTGCCACCAGCAGAGATGATCTGGGCCCGCAGTACTTC.

The table lists this clone with a few counts. This rearrangement joins TRBV6-1 to TRBJ2-3, with 7 nucleotides matching TRBD2. Per germline, CDR1 MNHNS and CDR2 SASEGT. Trimming took 1 base from V and 3 from J; bases not matched to a gene: 4. The CDR3 contains 15 residues. CDR3 loop: CASSEGGSATDTQYF. For the CDR3, the DNA is TGTGCCAGCAGTGAAGGCGGGAGCGCTACAGATACGCAGTATTTT.

The table lists this clone with a count of one. The rearrangement uses TRBV19 and TRBJ1-5; tentative D call: TRBD1 (5 bases). The germline V gene encodes CDR1 LNHDA and CDR2 SQIVND (reference sequence). The CDR3 loop spans 15 amino acids. The V end was cut by 6 bases, the J end by 6 bases, with 18 bases between. CDR3 sequence reads: CASSPWGSQAQPQHF. CDR3 in DNA: TGTGCCAGTAGCCCATGGGGCAGTCAGGCTCAGCCCCAGCATTTT.

The chain is built from TRBV5-5 and TRBJ2-7; TRBD2 agrees at 10 bases. This CDR3 has 19 residues. The junction had 19 bases not matched to a gene; V was cut back by 4 bases and J by 3 bases. CDR1 is SGHKS and CDR2 is YYEKEE in the germline V gene (reference sequence). The CDR3 DNA follows: TGTGCCAGCAGCCACGAGGGACAAGCGGGGGGGCCGTCGTTCTACGAGCAGTACTTC. Translated: CASSHEGQAGGPSFYEQYF.

The chain couples TRBV11-2 to TRBJ2-7; D is possibly TRBD1 (5 bases). Trimming removed 1 base from V and 3 bases from J, with 13 bases in between. Looked up from germline, CDR1 is SGHAT and CDR2 is FQNNGV. This CDR3 spans 15 amino acids. CDR3 in DNA: TGTGCCAGCAGCTTAGTAGGGGTAGGGGACTACGAGCAGTACTTC. It translates to CASSLVGVGDYEQYF.